One sample yielded the 14 T cell receptor beta chains listed below, sequenced in a study of control samples from healthy donors and cancer patients. Profiled with immunoSEQ multiplex PCR; TCRdb holds only in-frame clones, not every one. The sample consists of about 61,000 clones, roughly 89% of them appearing once. Sample: PBMCs. These receptors originate from a man between 60 and 70 years old with colorectal cancer.

The chain is built from TRBV4-1 and TRBJ2-4; tentative D call: TRBD1 (6 bases). Germline V gene data show CDR1 as MGHRA and CDR2 as YSYEKL. The CDR3 contains 14 residues. V shed 3 bases and J shed 7 bases, with 13 bases lying between them. The CDR3 nucleotides are TGCGCCAGCAGCCAGATGGGGGCAGGGAACATTCAGTACTTC. It specifies CASSQMGAGNIQYF.

The chain couples TRBV6-2 or TRBV6-3 to TRBJ2-7; perhaps TRBD2 as D (5 bases). The V gene's germline CDR1 is MNHEY and CDR2 SVGEGT. CDR3 size: 17 residues. Trimming cost V 2 bases and J 0 bases, with 17 bases left between them. CDR3: CASSYGGGPTYSYEQYF. The CDR3 nucleotides read TGTGCCAGCAGTTACGGTGGAGGACCTACCTACTCCTACGAGCAGTACTTC.

This clone was detected a few times. V gene TRBV5-4 combines with J gene TRBJ1-4, with a possible D match to TRBD1 (5 bases). V was trimmed by 4 bases and J by 0 bases, leaving 10 bases between them. The V gene's germline CDR1 is SGHNT and CDR2 YYREEE (reference sequence). The CDR3 runs 15 residues. CDR3 coding DNA: TGTGCCAGCAGCGACGAAGGGGCAACTAATGAAAAACTGTTTTTT. It codes for CASSDEGATNEKLFF.

The rearrangement uses TRBV4-2 and TRBJ2-2, with D unresolved. CDR3 size: 14 residues. Germline CDR1 is LGHNA and CDR2 is YNFKEQ. V was trimmed by 3 bases and J by 1 base, leaving 6 bases between them. In DNA, the CDR3 is TGTGCCAGCAGCCACACGGAGAACACCGGGGAGCTGTTTTTT. This sequence encodes CASSHTENTGELFF.

CDR3 in amino acids: CASSLQTAGTDTQYF. DNA of the CDR3: TGTGCCAGCAGCTTACAGACAGCCGGCACAGATACGCAGTATTTT. The chain joins TRBV7-6 to TRBJ2-3; a weak D match, TRBD1 (5 bases). V lost 2 bases, J lost 1 base, and 10 bases lay in between. CDR3 size: 15 residues. Germline V lookup: CDR1 SGHVS, CDR2 FNYEAQ.

V usage is TRBV4-2 and J usage is TRBJ1-1; D is uncertain. The length of the CDR3 is 13 residues. V was trimmed by 1 base and J by 1 base, leaving 4 bases between them. CDR1 and CDR2 (germline): LGHNA, YNFKEQ. The CDR3 DNA reads TGTGCCAGCAGCCAAGGAGCGAACACTGAAGCTTTCTTT. This translates into CASSQGANTEAFF.

J is TRBJ2-5 and V is TRBV7-6; 9 bases line up with TRBD2. After removal of 2 bases from V and 1 base from J, the junction contained 2 bases not matched to a gene. CDR3 size: 15 residues. The germline gives CDR1 SGHVS, CDR2 FNYEAQ. In DNA form, the CDR3 reads TGTGCCAGCAGCTTACTAGCGGGGAGCCAAGAGACCCAGTACTTC. Its translation: CASSLLAGSQETQYF.

The CDR3 DNA reads TGTGCCAGCAGCGCGCGGGGTGGGACAGGGCCTTCTAACTATGGCTACACCTTC. This codes for CASSARGGTGPSNYGYTF. The chain carries TRBV9 and TRBJ1-2, with 9 bases lining up with TRBD1. V shed 3 bases, J shed 0 bases, and the junction held 12 bases outside the gene matches. The CDR3 has 18 residues. The germline CDR1 and CDR2 sequences are SGDLS and YYNGEE.

The chain links TRBV4-2 to TRBJ2-5; 15 bases fit TRBD2. Trimming cost V 3 bases and J 5 bases; bases outside gene matches: 10. The CDR3 consists of 18 residues. Germline values: CDR1 LGHNA, CDR2 YNFKEQ. The DNA for the CDR3 is TGTGCCAGCAGCCAGCCCGGGACTAGCGGGGGGAGGCGGGAGACCCAGTACTTC. It codes for CASSQPGTSGGRRETQYF.

V gene TRBV14 combines with J gene TRBJ2-3, with D hard to call. Germline V gene lookup returns CDR1 SGHDN and CDR2 FVKESK. The length of the CDR3 is 14 residues. V shed 0 bases and J shed 11 bases, with 15 bases lying between them. CDR3 loop: CASSQDLGEHQQYF. CDR3 DNA sequence: TGTGCCAGCAGCCAAGATCTCGGCGAGCATCAGCAGTATTTT. Complete variable domain (other parts from reference TRBV14 and TRBJ2-3): EAGVTQFPSHSVIEKGQTVTLRCDPISGHDNLYWYRRVMGKEIKFLLHFVKESKQDESGMPNNRFLAERTGGTYSTLKVQPAELEDSGVYFCASSQDLGEHQQYFGPGTRLTVL.

V and J are TRBV29-1 and TRBJ2-3; the D gene is possibly TRBD2 (5 bases). Trimming shortened V by 4 bases and J by 2 bases, and 10 bases separated the two germline ends. The CDR3 spans 13 residues. In germline, CDR1 is SQVTM, CDR2 ANQGSEA. The CDR3 nucleotides read TGCAGCGTTGTAACGAGGGTCACAGATACGCAGTATTTT. It translates to CSVVTRVTDTQYF.

The CDR3 region has the DNA TGTGCCAGCAGCGGAAATCTCCGGGACAGCAAATACGAGCAGTACTTC. Residues: CASSGNLRDSKYEQYF. This sequence joins TRBV9 and TRBJ2-7; 7 bases match TRBD1. The V segment lost 3 bases and the J segment 4 bases; nucleotides outside the gene matches: 13. This CDR3 spans 16 amino acids. Germline V gives CDR1 SGDLS, CDR2 YYNGEE.

The V and J genes are TRBV2 and TRBJ1-1; no clear D. The V end lost 6 bases, the J end lost 6 bases, and 14 bases lay between the germline ends. Germline V gives CDR1 SNHLY, CDR2 FYNNEI. This CDR3 region has 13 residues. Here the CDR3 reads CASSSERVAEAFF. In DNA form, the CDR3 reads TGTGCCAGCAGCTCCGAGAGGGTCGCTGAAGCTTTCTTT.

This clone was found once. The rearrangement links TRBV19 to TRBJ1-2; 7 bases are a match to TRBD1. The CDR3 spans 14 residues. V lost 6 bases to trimming and J lost 3 bases; unmatched junction nucleotides: 7. The germline V gene has CDR1 LNHDA and CDR2 SQIVND (reference sequence). CDR3 in amino acids: CASRPGQRHYGYTF. DNA of the CDR3: TGTGCCAGTAGACCGGGACAGAGACACTATGGCTACACCTTC.